This T cell receptor beta chain was observed in a study of post-analysis software for immune sequencing data (dated by TCRdb to the mid-2010s). A note on the overall study: Relapsing-remitting, secondary progressive and progressive-relapsing multiple sclerosis were recorded as disease courses, and subtype annotation was lacking for some patients. A subset of samples was prepared in parallel using single-end sample barcoding, then pooled and co-amplified after Illumina adapter ligation. Patient repertoires were compared against about a dozen previously published healthy control repertoires from donors aged roughly 6 to 25 years. The research as a whole found: The control group was slightly older than the multiple sclerosis patient group. Direct clustering with F measure revealed strong co-clustering of samples prepared in the same batch, which led to a batch-effect correction. Patients showed significantly higher frequencies than controls for a few TRBV segments, among them TRBV5-6, TRBV5-1 and TRBV20-1. Significantly lower normalized Chao1 diversity was found in multiple sclerosis patients than in controls, suggesting substantial peripheral T-cell clonal expansion.

The germline V gene (reference sequence) supplies CDR1 DFQATT and CDR2 SNEGSKA. V is cut back by 5 bases and J by 1 base, with 11 bases in the junction unmatched. The CDR3 measures 16 amino acids from cysteine to phenylalanine. The CDR3 DNA has 48 bases and is translated from base 1. This clonotype showed up just a few times. Its antigen is not yet known. No base quality information exists; no much larger clone differs at one position. Receptors were amplified or captured by PCR. TCRdb names Illumina HiSeq 2500 as the instrument used. Unique molecular identifiers were incorporated into TCR beta cDNA libraries to reduce PCR and sequencing biases. Approximately 500,000 cDNA molecules were obtained per 1 to 10 million input T cells, so each molecule approximated one T cell. The patient libraries were prepared and sequenced with the same protocol used for the earlier healthy control dataset. Samples belonging to the same batch were prepared together, multiplexed and sequenced on a shared HiSeq lane. As for how the authors treated the data: MIGEC was used to process the raw barcoded reads, and molecular identifier groups with only a single read were discarded before consensus assembly and CDR3 extraction. VDJtools was used for post-analysis of the clonotype tables, with diversity normalized by down-sampling every dataset to the smallest sample size. To correct batch-related cross-sample contamination, repertoire overlap clustering matched CDR3 amino acid sequences but not nucleotide sequences. The public reads were reanalyzed by TCRdb: fastp trimming at Q25, MiXCR alignment, in-frame beta chains only. For every CDR3 protein sequence, its rows merge into one entry that carries the most common genes and DNA. None of the V and J calls come from the authors' own analysis; TCRdb made them. Recorded for this sample are about 460,000 distinct CDR3 sequences; approximately 46% of them occurred a single time. About 12% of the sample comes from the top ten.

TCR beta repertoires were profiled from peripheral blood of 10 to 15 young patients with multiple sclerosis to demonstrate the VDJtools post-analysis software. The multiple sclerosis patients were children and adolescents between roughly 6 and 16 years of age. The sequence was collected from a girl aged 10-17 years with multiple sclerosis. The receptor chain draws on TRBV20-1 and TRBJ2-1, with TRBD2 identical over 7 junction bases. Material: blood. The DNA sequence follows: TGCAGTGCTTTGGACCCCCCCGGGAGGTCCTACAATGAGCAGTTCTTC. Its coded protein is CSALDPPGRSYNEQFF.